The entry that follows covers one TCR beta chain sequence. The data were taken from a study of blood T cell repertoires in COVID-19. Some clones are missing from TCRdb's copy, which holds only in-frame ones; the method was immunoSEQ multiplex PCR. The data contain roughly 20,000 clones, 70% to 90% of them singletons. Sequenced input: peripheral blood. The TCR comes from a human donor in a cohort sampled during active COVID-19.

CDR3 loop: CSASSGLAGGTSEQYF. In DNA, the CDR3 is TGCAGTGCTAGTTCGGGACTAGCGGGAGGTACTTCCGAGCAGTACTTC. The V gene is TRBV20-1, the J gene TRBJ2-7; 15 nucleotides line up with TRBD2. The V and J ends lost 3 bases and 6 bases, in that order; junction bases with no gene match: 9. This CDR3 has 16 residues. Germline CDR1 is DFQATT and CDR2 is SNEGSKA (reference sequence).